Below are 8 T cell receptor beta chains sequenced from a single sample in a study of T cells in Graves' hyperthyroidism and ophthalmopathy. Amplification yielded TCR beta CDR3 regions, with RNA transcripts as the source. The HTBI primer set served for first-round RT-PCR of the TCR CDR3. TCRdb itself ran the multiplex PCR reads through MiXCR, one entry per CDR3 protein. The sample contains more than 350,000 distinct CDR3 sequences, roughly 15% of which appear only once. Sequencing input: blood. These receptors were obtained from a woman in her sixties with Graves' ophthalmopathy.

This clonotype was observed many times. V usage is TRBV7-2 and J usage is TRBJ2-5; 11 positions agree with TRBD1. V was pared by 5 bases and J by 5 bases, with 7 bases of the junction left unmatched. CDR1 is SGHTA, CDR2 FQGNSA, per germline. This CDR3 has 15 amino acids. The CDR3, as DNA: TGTGCCAGCAGCAAGCCGGGACAGGGGGTGGAGACCCAGTACTTC. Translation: CASSKPGQGVETQYF.

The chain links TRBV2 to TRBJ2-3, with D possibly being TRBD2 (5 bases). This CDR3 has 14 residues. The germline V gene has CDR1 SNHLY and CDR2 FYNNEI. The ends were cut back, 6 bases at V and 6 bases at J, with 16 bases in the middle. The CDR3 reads CASRDLPVGDTQYF. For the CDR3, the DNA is TGTGCCAGCAGGGACTTACCAGTGGGGGATACGCAGTATTTT.

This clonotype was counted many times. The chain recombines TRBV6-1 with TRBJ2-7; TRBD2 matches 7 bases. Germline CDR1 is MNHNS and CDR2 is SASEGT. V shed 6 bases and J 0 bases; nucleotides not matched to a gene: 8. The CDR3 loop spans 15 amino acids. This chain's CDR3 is CASRRTSARSYEQYF. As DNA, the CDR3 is TGTGCCAGCAGACGAACTAGCGCCCGCTCCTACGAGCAGTACTTC.

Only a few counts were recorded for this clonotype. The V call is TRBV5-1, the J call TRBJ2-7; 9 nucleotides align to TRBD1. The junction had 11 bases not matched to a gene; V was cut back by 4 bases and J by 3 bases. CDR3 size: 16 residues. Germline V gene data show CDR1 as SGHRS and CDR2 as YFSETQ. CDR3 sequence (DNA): TGCGCCAGCAGCCCCGGGACAGGGCTAACTTTCTACGAGCAGTACTTC. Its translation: CASSPGTGLTFYEQYF.

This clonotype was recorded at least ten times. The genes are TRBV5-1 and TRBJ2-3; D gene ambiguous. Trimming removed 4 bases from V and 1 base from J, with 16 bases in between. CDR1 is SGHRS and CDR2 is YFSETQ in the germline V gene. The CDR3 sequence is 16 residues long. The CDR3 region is CASSRQEGFGTDTQYF. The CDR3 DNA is TGCGCCAGCAGCCGCCAGGAAGGATTCGGCACAGATACGCAGTATTTT.

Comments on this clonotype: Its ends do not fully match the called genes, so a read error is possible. The DNA of the CDR3 is TGTGCCAGCAGCCAGACTCGGGAATCACCCCCCCACTTT. Protein product: CASSQTRESPPHF. The V call is TRBV7-9, the J call TRBJ1-6; no firm D call. In germline, CDR1 is SEHNR, CDR2 FQNEAQ (reference sequence). The CDR3 consists of 13 residues.

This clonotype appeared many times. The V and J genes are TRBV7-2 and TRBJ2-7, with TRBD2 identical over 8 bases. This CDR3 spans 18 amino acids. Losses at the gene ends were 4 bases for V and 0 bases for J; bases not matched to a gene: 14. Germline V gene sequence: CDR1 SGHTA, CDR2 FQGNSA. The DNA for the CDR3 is TGTGCCAGCAGCTCCCCCGGGGGGGGCGGGAGGAACTCCTACGAGCAGTACTTC. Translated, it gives CASSSPGGGGRNSYEQYF.

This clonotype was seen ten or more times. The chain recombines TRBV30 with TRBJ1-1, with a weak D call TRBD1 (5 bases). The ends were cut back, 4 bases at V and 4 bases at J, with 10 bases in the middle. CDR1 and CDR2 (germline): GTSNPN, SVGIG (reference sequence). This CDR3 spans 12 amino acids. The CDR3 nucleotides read TGTGCCTGGAAGCAGGGCCCCACTGAAGCTTTCTTT. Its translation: CAWKQGPTEAFF.